Each of the 14 T cell receptor beta chains below was sequenced from the same sample in a study of blood T cell repertoires in COVID-19. Method: immunoSEQ multiplex PCR; TCRdb's copy keeps in-frame clones and lacks some. This sample has fewer than 60,000 clones, with about 85% found just once. Sequences were obtained from peripheral blood. Source of these receptors: a man in his 60s with acute or convalescent COVID-19.

This sequence joins TRBV5-1 and TRBJ2-1, with TRBD2 identical over 11 bases. Unmatched junction bases numbered 2, after V lost 0 bases and J lost 6 bases. The length of the CDR3 is 15 residues. Germline CDR1 is SGHRS and CDR2 is YFSETQ. The CDR3 here is CASSLGLAGINEQFF. In DNA form, the CDR3 reads TGCGCCAGCAGCTTGGGACTAGCGGGGATCAATGAGCAGTTCTTC.

The V call is TRBV7-8, the J call TRBJ2-7, with 8 bases fitting TRBD2. Germline assignment: CDR1 SGHVS and CDR2 FQNEAQ. The CDR3 is 16 amino acids. V shed 0 bases, J shed 3 bases, and the junction held 7 bases outside the gene matches. Here the CDR3 reads CASSLAPGTSLYEQYF. DNA for the CDR3: TGTGCCAGCAGCTTAGCACCCGGGACTAGTCTCTACGAGCAGTACTTC.

Written as DNA, the CDR3 is TGTGCCAGCAGCCAGGCGTCTAGCGCTGATGAGCAGTTCTTC. This codes for CASSQASSADEQFF. This chain uses TRBV3-1 (or the pseudogene TRBV3-2) with TRBJ2-1; the D gene is possibly TRBD2 (6 bases). From germline, CDR1 is LGHDT and CDR2 YNNKEL (reference sequence). The length of the CDR3 is 14 residues. V lost 3 bases to trimming and J lost 8 bases, with 14 bases between them.

The chain is built from TRBV7-8 and TRBJ2-7; 10 bases are shared with TRBD2. The junction had 5 bases not matched to a gene; V was cut back by 0 bases and J by 3 bases. This CDR3 contains 16 residues. Germline V gene lookup returns CDR1 SGHVS and CDR2 FQNEAQ. The CDR3 reads CASSLAMLAGVYEQYF. In DNA, the CDR3 is TGTGCCAGCAGCTTAGCGATGCTAGCGGGAGTCTACGAGCAGTACTTC.

This sequence joins TRBV5-1 and TRBJ1-1, with TRBD1 matching over 7 bases. Germline CDR1 reads SGHRS; CDR2 reads YFSETQ. V was pared by 0 bases and J by 1 base, with 6 bases of the junction left unmatched. The CDR3 contains 16 residues. The CDR3 is CASSLERGQENTEAFF. The CDR3 nucleotides read TGCGCCAGCAGCTTGGAAAGGGGGCAAGAGAACACTGAAGCTTTCTTT.

The chain carries TRBV25-1 and TRBJ2-1; 9 bases match TRBD1. This CDR3 has 14 residues. V gave up 8 bases and J gave up 9 bases; unmatched junction bases: 11. Germline-derived CDR1 and CDR2 are MGHDK and SYGVNS. This CDR3 is CASSGTGQLGEQFF. In DNA, the CDR3 is TGTGCCAGCTCCGGGACAGGGCAACTGGGTGAGCAGTTCTTC.

The rearrangement joins TRBV28 to TRBJ2-1; a possible D gene is TRBD1 (7 bases). The CDR3 consists of 17 residues. From germline, CDR1 is MDHEN and CDR2 SYDVKM. V lost 7 bases and J 4 bases, leaving 23 bases between the germline ends. CDR3 nucleotide sequence: TGTGCCAGCACTTCTCAGCTAACAGGGGACTTATACAATGAGCAGTTCTTC. Its protein product is CASTSQLTGDLYNEQFF.

This clone has just one count. This chain connects TRBV7-9 to TRBJ1-4, with D possibly being TRBD1 (5 bases). CDR1 is SEHNR, CDR2 FQNEAQ, per germline (reference sequence). V was cut by 5 bases and J by 6 bases, with 16 bases left in between. This CDR3 is built from 15 residues. For the CDR3, the DNA is TGTGCCAGCAGCAGAGGAAGTGGGGGGGATGAAAAACTGTTTTTT. This encodes CASSRGSGGDEKLFF. The entire variable domain, with the rest obtained from reference TRBV7-9 and TRBJ1-4, is as follows: DTGVSQNPRHKITKRGQNVTFRCDPISEHNRLYWYRQTLGQGPEFLTYFQNEAQLEKSRLLSDRFSAERPKGSFSTLEIQRTEQGDSAMYLCASSRGSGGDEKLFFGSGTQLSVL.

This clone was picked up a small number of times. This chain joins TRBV7-8 and TRBJ2-2; D is possibly TRBD2 (7 bases). Germline V gene data show CDR1 as SGHVS and CDR2 as FQNEAQ. This CDR3 spans 15 amino acids. V was clipped by 3 bases and J by 5 bases, with 13 bases between them. The CDR3 sequence is CASSFRGRETGELFF. The CDR3 nucleotides read TGTGCCAGCAGCTTTCGGGGGCGGGAGACCGGGGAGCTGTTTTTT. Full variable domain (outside the CDR3, taken from reference TRBV7-8 and TRBJ2-2): GAGVSQSPRYKVAKRGQDVALRCDPISGHVSLFWYQQALGQGPEFLTYFQNEAQLDKSGLPSDRFFAERPEGSVSTLKIQRTQQEDSAVYLCASSFRGRETGELFFGEGSRLTVL.

The chain employs TRBV27 and TRBJ1-1; TRBD1 is a possible D gene (5 bases). Germline assignment: CDR1 MNHEY and CDR2 SMNVEV (reference sequence). The ends were cut back, 9 bases at V and 7 bases at J, with 15 bases in the middle. This CDR3 spans 12 amino acids. CDR3 in DNA: TGTGCCAGTTGGCGGGGGGTTAGTGAAGCTTTCTTT. It translates to CASWRGVSEAFF.

The sample holds one count of this clone. V gene TRBV19 combines with J gene TRBJ2-1; 7 nucleotides match TRBD1. The V and J ends lost 4 bases and 0 bases, in that order; junction bases with no gene match: 3. Germline V gives CDR1 LNHDA, CDR2 SQIVND (reference sequence). CDR3 length: 15 amino acids. This CDR3 reads CASSKGQSSYNEQFF. For the CDR3, the DNA is TGTGCCAGTAGTAAGGGACAGAGCTCCTACAATGAGCAGTTCTTC.

This chain's CDR3 is CASSSGTPTNYGYTF. DNA of the CDR3: TGCGCCAGCAGCTCCGGGACACCGACTAACTATGGCTACACCTTC. V is TRBV5-1 and J is TRBJ1-2; weak D call: TRBD1 (6 bases). The germline V gene encodes CDR1 SGHRS and CDR2 YFSETQ. V was clipped by 3 bases and J by 0 bases, with 12 bases between them. The CDR3 totals 15 residues.

V and J are TRBV25-1 and TRBJ1-1; possibly TRBD1 for D (6 bases). The CDR3 loop spans 13 amino acids. CDR1 is MGHDK, CDR2 SYGVNS, per germline. V shed 6 bases and J shed 7 bases, with 15 bases lying between them. In nucleotides, the CDR3 is TGTGCCAGCAGGCAACAGGGAGGGATTGAAGCTTTCTTT. Translation gives CASRQQGGIEAFF.

This chain connects TRBV28 to TRBJ2-1; possibly TRBD2 for D (5 bases). Per the germline V gene, CDR1 is MDHEN and CDR2 is SYDVKM. Trimming left V 7 bases short and J 9 bases short, with 28 bases between. The CDR3 is 17 residues long. DNA for the CDR3: TGTGCCAGCACAGGTATCCGGGAAGTGGGAAGGCAAGTTGAGCAGTTCTTC. It specifies CASTGIREVGRQVEQFF.